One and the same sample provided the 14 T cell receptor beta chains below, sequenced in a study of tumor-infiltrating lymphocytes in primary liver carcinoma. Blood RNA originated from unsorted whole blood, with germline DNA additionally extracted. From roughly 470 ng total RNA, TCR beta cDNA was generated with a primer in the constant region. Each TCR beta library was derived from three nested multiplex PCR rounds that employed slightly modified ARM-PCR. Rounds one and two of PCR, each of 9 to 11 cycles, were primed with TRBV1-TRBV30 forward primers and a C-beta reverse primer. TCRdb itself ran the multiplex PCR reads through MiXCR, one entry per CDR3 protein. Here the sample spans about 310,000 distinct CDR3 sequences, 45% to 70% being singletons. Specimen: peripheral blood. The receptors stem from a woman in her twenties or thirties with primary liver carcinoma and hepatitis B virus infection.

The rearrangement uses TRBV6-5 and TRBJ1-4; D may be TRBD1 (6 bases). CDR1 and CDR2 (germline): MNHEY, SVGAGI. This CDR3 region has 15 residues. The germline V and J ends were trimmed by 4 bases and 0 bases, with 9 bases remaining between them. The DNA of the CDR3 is TGTGCCAGCAGTTCCGACAGGCCAACTAATGAAAAACTGTTTTTT. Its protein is CASSSDRPTNEKLFF.

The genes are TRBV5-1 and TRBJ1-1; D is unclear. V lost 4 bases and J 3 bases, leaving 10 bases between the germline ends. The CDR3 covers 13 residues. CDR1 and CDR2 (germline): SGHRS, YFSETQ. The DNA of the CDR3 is TGCGCCAGCAGCCGCCGGGAGGACACTGAAGCTTTCTTT. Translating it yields CASSRREDTEAFF.

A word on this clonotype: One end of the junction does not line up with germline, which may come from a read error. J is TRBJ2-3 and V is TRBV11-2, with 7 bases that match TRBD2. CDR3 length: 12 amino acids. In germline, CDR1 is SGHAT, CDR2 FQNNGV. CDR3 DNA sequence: TGTGCCAGCAGCCAGGCGGGACTAACCGTCAATTTT. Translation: CASSQAGLTVNF.

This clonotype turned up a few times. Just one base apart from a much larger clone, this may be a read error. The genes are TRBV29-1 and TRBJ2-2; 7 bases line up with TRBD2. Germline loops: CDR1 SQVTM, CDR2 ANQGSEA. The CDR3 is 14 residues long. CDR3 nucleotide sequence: TGCAGCGTTGGGGGGGGTACAGGAACCGGGAAGCTGTTTTTT. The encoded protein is CSVGGGTGTGKLFF.

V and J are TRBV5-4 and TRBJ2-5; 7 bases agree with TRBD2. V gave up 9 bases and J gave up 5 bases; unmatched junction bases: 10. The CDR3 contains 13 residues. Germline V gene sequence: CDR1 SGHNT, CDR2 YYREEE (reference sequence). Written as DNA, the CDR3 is TGTGCCATGGGGGGGATAAAGTCTGAGACCCAGTACTTC. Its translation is CAMGGIKSETQYF.

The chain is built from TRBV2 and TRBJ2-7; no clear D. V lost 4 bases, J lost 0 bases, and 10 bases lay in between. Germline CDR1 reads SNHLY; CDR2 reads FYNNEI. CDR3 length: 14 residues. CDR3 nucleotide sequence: TGTGCCAGCAGTGCCGCACTTAGCTCCTACGAGCAGTACTTC. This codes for CASSAALSSYEQYF.

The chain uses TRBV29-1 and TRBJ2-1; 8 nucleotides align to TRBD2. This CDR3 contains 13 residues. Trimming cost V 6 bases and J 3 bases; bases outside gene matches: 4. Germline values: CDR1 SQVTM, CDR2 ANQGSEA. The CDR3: CSVREAHYNEQFF. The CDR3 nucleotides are TGCAGCGTGCGGGAGGCTCACTACAATGAGCAGTTCTTC.

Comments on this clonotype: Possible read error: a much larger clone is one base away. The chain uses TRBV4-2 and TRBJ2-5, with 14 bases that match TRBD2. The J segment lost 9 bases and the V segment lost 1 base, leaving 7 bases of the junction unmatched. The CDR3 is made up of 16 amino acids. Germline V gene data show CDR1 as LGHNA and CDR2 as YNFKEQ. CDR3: CASSQGLAGGLEAQYF. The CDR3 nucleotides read TGTGCCAGCAGCCAAGGACTAGCGGGAGGGTTGGAGGCCCAGTACTTC.

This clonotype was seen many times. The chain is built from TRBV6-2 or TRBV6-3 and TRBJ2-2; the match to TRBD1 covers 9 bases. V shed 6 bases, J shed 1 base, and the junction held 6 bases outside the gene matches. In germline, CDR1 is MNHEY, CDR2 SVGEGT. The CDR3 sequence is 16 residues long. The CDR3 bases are TGTGCCAGCAGGCAACAGGGGGCGAAGAACACCGGGGAGCTGTTTTTT. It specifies CASRQQGAKNTGELFF.

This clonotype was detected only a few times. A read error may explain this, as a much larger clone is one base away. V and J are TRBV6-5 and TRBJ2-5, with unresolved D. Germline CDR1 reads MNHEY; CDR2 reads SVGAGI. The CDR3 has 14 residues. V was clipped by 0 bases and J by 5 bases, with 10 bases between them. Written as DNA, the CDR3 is TGTGCCAGCAGTTACTCTTTTAACGGGGAGACCCAGTACTTC. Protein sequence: CASSYSFNGETQYF.

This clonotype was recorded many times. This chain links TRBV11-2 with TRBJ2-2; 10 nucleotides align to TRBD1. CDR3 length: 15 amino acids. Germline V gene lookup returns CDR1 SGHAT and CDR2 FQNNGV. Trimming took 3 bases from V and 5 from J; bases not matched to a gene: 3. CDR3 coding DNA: TGTGCCAGCAGCTTCCCGGACAGGGGGACCGGGGAGCTGTTTTTT. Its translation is CASSFPDRGTGELFF.

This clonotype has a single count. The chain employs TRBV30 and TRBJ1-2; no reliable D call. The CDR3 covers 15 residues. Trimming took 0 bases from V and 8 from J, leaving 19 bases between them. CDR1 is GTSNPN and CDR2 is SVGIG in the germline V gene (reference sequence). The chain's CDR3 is CAWSVLGMAEGGYTF. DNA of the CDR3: TGTGCCTGGAGTGTACTAGGAATGGCAGAAGGGGGCTACACCTTC. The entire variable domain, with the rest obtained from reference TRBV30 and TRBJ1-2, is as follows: SQTIHQWPATLVQPVGSPLSLECTVEGTSNPNLYWYRQAAGRGLQLLFYSVGIGQISSEVPQNLSASRPQDRQFILSSKKLLLSDSGFYLCAWSVLGMAEGGYTFGSGTRLTVV.

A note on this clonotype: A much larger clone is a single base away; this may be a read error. The CDR3 loop is CASSQVLANKQFF. The DNA of the CDR3 is TGCGCCAGCAGCCAAGTGCTAGCCAATAAGCAGTTCTTC. The chain couples TRBV4-1 to TRBJ2-1, with a possible D match to TRBD2 (5 bases). CDR3 length equals 13 residues. Germline CDR1 and CDR2: MGHRA and YSYEKL.

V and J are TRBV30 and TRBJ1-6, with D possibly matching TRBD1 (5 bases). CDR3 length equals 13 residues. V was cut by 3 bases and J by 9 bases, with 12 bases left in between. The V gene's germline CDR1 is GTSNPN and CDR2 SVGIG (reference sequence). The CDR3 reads CAWRGEGSSPLHF. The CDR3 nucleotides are TGTGCCTGGAGAGGGGAAGGTAGTTCACCCCTCCACTTT. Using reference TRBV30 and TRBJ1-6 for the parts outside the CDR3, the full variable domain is SQTIHQWPATLVQPVGSPLSLECTVEGTSNPNLYWYRQAAGRGLQLLFYSVGIGQISSEVPQNLSASRPQDRQFILSSKKLLLSDSGFYLCAWRGEGSSPLHFGNGTRLTVT.